Listed below are T cell receptor beta chains from one sample, sequenced in a study of cytomegalovirus exposure and HLA in healthy donors. The assay was immunoSEQ multiplex PCR, and TCRdb's table has in-frame clones only and misses some. The sample includes tens of thousands of clones, around 70% seen only once; the top ten take 2.5% to 3%. Sequencing used PBMCs. These TCRs come from a man between 18 and 35 years old in good health and CMV-seronegative. CDR3s include the opening cysteine and the closing phenylalanine or tryptophan. D genes are given only for firm matches. Size is stated for part of the rows, as once, few or many counts, or as a class when the clone is expanded.

size	D	J	V	CDR3	DNA
once	-	TRBJ2-5	TRBV28	CATSGRETQYF	TGTGCCACCTCGGGTCGAGAGACCCAGTACTTC
-	-	TRBJ2-1	TRBV6-4	CARGTYSFYNEQFF	TGTGCCCGCGGGACTTACTCTTTCTACAATGAGCAGTTCTTC
few	-	TRBJ1-6	TRBV6-1	CASGGTGNSPLHF	TGTGCCAGCGGCGGGACGGGTAATTCACCCCTCCACTTT
-	-	TRBJ2-1	TRBV6-5	CASSRGGEGNEQFF	TGTGCCAGCAGTAGAGGGGGAGAGGGGAATGAGCAGTTCTTC
-	TRBD1	TRBJ1-1	TRBV5-1	CASSGQGDTEAFF	TGCGCCAGCAGCGGACAGGGTGACACTGAAGCTTTCTTT
once	-	TRBJ1-2	TRBV7-9	CASSYTGFGYTF	TGTGCCAGCAGTTATACAGGGTTTGGCTACACCTTC
-	-	TRBJ2-1	TRBV6-5	CASSYGTEQFF	TGTGCCAGCAGTTACGGGACAGAGCAGTTCTTC
-	TRBD1	TRBJ1-5	TRBV28	CASSPTGGWPQHF	TGTGCCAGCAGTCCGACAGGGGGCTGGCCCCAGCATTTT
-	-	TRBJ1-4	TRBV6-1	CASSERGTQEGLFF	TGTGCCAGCAGTGAACGGGGGACCCAAGAGGGACTGTTTTTT
-	TRBD1	TRBJ2-5	TRBV7-2	CASSSQGQETQYF	TGTGCCAGCAGCTCACAGGGGCAAGAGACCCAGTACTTC
once	-	TRBJ2-3	TRBV25-1	CASSALGADTQYF	TGTGCCAGCAGTGCGCTAGGGGCAGATACGCAGTATTTT
-	-	TRBJ2-2	TRBV5-6	CASSFTPAGELFF	TGTGCCAGCAGCTTTACCCCGGCCGGGGAGCTGTTTTTT
-	TRBD1	TRBJ2-7	TRBV29-1	CSAHLGQGRQYF	TGCAGCGCCCACCTAGGACAGGGCCGGCAGTACTTC
-	TRBD2	TRBJ2-1	TRBV2	CASSGTLPQTTPTSGRYNEQFF	TGTGCCAGCAGTGGAACATTACCCCAGACTACTCCAACTAGCGGGAGATACAATGAGCAGTTCTTC
few	-	TRBJ2-5	TRBV5-6	CASSRERLETQYF	TGTGCCAGCAGCCGGGAGAGGTTGGAGACCCAGTACTTC
-	-	TRBJ2-7	TRBV27	CASSLSWQGEQYF	TGTGCCAGCAGTTTAAGTTGGCAGGGCGAGCAGTACTTC
-	TRBD2	TRBJ2-7	TRBV30	CALEEAGGVYEQYF	TGTGCCCTGGAAGAAGCGGGAGGGGTCTACGAGCAGTACTTC
-	TRBD1	TRBJ2-2	TRBV5-1	CASSLSGGGELFF	TGCGCCAGCAGCTTGTCAGGGGGCGGGGAGCTGTTTTTT
-	-	TRBJ1-5	TRBV25-1	CASSELGGGQPQHF	TGTGCCAGCAGTGAATTGGGGGGAGGCCAGCCCCAGCATTTT
-	-	TRBJ2-1	TRBV29-1	CGKSGRLRGSGYNEQFF	TGCGGAAAGAGTGGGAGACTCCGGGGTTCGGGCTACAATGAGCAGTTCTTC
-	TRBD1	TRBJ2-1	TRBV19	CATKQGDSNEQFF	TGTGCCACCAAACAGGGGGACTCTAATGAGCAGTTCTTC
-	-	TRBJ2-1	TRBV29-1	CSARPSIGRENEQFF	TGCAGCGCCCGCCCTAGCATCGGCCGGGAGAATGAGCAGTTCTTC
-	-	TRBJ1-1	TRBV7-2	CASSYSTGVVNTEAFF	TGTGCCAGCAGCTATTCGACAGGAGTTGTGAACACTGAAGCTTTCTTT
few	TRBD2	TRBJ2-1	TRBV5-6	CASSLGWREGRSYNEQFF	TGTGCCAGCAGCTTGGGTTGGCGGGAGGGCCGCTCCTACAATGAGCAGTTCTTC
-	TRBD2	TRBJ2-1	TRBV30	CAWSPLGAGGPHEQFF	TGTGCCTGGAGCCCCCTGGGGGCGGGAGGGCCTCATGAGCAGTTCTTC
-	-	TRBJ2-7	TRBV9	CASSVAQGFSYEQYF	TGTGCCAGCAGCGTAGCACAGGGATTCTCCTACGAGCAGTACTTC
-	TRBD2	TRBJ2-3	TRBV25-1	CASSWEGTTDTQYF	TGTGCCAGCAGTTGGGAGGGTACGACAGATACGCAGTATTTT
-	-	TRBJ1-5	TRBV19	CASVQTLYSNQPQHF	TGTGCCAGTGTACAGACCCTTTATAGCAATCAGCCCCAGCATTTT
-	TRBD1	TRBJ1-4	TRBV4-2	CASSQDRQGGFGKLFF	TGTGCCAGCAGCCAAGATAGACAGGGCGGTTTTGGAAAACTGTTTTTT
-	TRBD2	TRBJ2-3	TRBV29-1	CSALTSGRDTQYF	TGCAGCGCCTTAACTAGCGGGAGAGATACGCAGTATTTT
-	-	TRBJ1-4	TRBV29-1	CSVEHSREEKLFF	TGCAGCGTTGAGCACAGCAGGGAAGAAAAACTGTTTTTT
-	TRBD2	TRBJ2-1	TRBV6-6	CASSYSGTSYNEQFF	TGTGCCAGCAGTTACTCCGGGACTAGCTACAATGAGCAGTTCTTC
few	-	TRBJ2-1	TRBV13	CASSVDGGEQFF	TGTGCCAGCAGCGTGGACGGCGGGGAGCAGTTCTTC
once	-	TRBJ1-1	TRBV7-2	CASSPSGLLISNTEAFF	TGTGCCAGCAGCCCATCGGGACTCCTAATAAGTAACACTGAAGCTTTCTTT
-	TRBD1	TRBJ2-1	TRBV28	CASSLTGGSEQFF	TGTGCCAGCAGTTTGACAGGGGGCAGTGAGCAGTTCTTC
-	-	TRBJ1-5	TRBV28	CARNFRAEHNQPQHF	TGTGCCAGGAACTTCAGGGCAGAGCACAATCAGCCCCAGCATTTT
-	-	TRBJ1-5	TRBV2	CASSASAGGGGQPQHF	TGTGCCAGCAGTGCGTCGGCGGGGGGCGGGGGTCAGCCCCAGCATTTT
few	-	TRBJ2-7	TRBV6-5	CASSYSNRDYEQYF	TGTGCCAGCAGTTACTCGAATCGGGACTACGAGCAGTACTTC
-	-	TRBJ2-5	TRBV29-1	CSVAITGYQETQYF	TGCAGCGTGGCTATTACAGGGTACCAAGAGACCCAGTACTTC
-	TRBD2	TRBJ2-7	TRBV5-6	CASSFRTSGSREQYF	TGTGCCAGCAGCTTCCGGACTAGCGGGAGTCGCGAGCAGTACTTC
-	TRBD1	TRBJ1-1	TRBV5-1	CASSADRGDTEAFF	TGCGCCAGCAGCGCGGACAGGGGGGACACTGAAGCTTTCTTT
few	-	TRBJ1-2	TRBV5-1	CASSFGRGGYGYTF	TGCGCCAGCAGCTTTGGCAGGGGAGGGTATGGCTACACCTTC
few	TRBD2	TRBJ2-1	TRBV28	CASSGTSGPYNEQFF	TGTGCCAGCTCCGGGACTAGCGGGCCCTACAATGAGCAGTTCTTC
-	TRBD1	TRBJ1-5	TRBV2	CASRPRQGDQPQHF	TGTGCCAGCAGACCCCGACAGGGCGATCAGCCCCAGCATTTT
-	-	TRBJ2-2	TRBV6-5	CASSYLPLTTGELFF	TGTGCCAGCAGTTACCTCCCTCTAACGACCGGGGAGCTGTTTTTT
-	-	TRBJ1-5	TRBV7-2	CASSSLLLQPQHF	TGTGCCAGCAGCTCCTTATTACTTCAGCCCCAGCATTTT
-	TRBD2	TRBJ2-1	TRBV2	CATTGGSSYNEQFF	TGTGCCACTACTGGCGGGAGCTCCTACAATGAGCAGTTCTTC
-	-	TRBJ2-7	TRBV11-2	CASSFSGSYEQYF	TGTGCCAGCAGCTTCTCGGGGTCCTACGAGCAGTACTTC
-	-	TRBJ1-2	TRBV15	CATEGVTGKDGYTF	TGTGCCACCGAGGGGGTAACGGGGAAAGATGGCTACACCTTC
-	TRBD1	TRBJ2-1	TRBV6-5	CASSYRQGASGEQFF	TGTGCCAGCAGTTACCGACAGGGGGCGAGCGGTGAGCAGTTCTTC
-	-	TRBJ2-1	TRBV2	CASSGSWSANEQFF	TGTGCCAGCAGTGGGAGTTGGTCCGCCAATGAGCAGTTCTTC
-	TRBD1	TRBJ2-1	TRBV4-2	CASSHSDRGSYNEQFF	TGTGCCAGCAGCCACTCCGACAGGGGCTCCTACAATGAGCAGTTCTTC
-	-	TRBJ2-1	TRBV20-1	CSGAGNEQFF	TGCAGTGGCGCGGGGAATGAGCAGTTCTTC
-	-	TRBJ2-7	TRBV29-1	CSVRRAGEQYF	TGCAGCGTCCGACGAGCAGGGGAGCAGTACTTC